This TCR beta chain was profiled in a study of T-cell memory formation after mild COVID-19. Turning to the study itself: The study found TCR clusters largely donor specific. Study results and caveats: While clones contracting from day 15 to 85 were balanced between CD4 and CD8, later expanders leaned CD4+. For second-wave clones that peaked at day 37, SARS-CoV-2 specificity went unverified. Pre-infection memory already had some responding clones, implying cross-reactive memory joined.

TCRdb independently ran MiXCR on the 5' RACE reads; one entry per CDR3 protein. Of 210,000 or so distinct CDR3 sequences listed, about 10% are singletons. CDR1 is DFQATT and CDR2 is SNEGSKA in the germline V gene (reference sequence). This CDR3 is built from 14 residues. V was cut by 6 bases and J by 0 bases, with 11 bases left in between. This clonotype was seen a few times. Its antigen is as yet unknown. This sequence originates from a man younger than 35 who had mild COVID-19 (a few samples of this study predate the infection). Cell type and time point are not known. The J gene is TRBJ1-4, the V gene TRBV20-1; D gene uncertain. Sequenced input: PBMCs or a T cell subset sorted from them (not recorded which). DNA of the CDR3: TGCAGTGCCGGCGACCGTGCAACTAATGAAAAACTGTTTTTT. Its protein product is CSAGDRATNEKLFF.